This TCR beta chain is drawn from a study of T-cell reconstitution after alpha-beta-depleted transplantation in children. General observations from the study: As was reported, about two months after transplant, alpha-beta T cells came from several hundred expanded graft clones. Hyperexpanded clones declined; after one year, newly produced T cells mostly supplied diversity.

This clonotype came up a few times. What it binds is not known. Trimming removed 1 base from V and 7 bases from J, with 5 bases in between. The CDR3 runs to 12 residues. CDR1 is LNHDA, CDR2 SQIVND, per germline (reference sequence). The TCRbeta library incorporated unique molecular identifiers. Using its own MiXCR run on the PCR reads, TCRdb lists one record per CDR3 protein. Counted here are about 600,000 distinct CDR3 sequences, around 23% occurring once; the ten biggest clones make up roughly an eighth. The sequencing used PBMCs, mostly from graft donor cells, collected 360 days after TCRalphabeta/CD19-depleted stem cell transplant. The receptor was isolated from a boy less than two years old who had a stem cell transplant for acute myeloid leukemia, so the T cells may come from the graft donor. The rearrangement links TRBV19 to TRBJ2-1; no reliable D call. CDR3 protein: CASSIALNEQFF. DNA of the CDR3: TGTGCCAGTAGTATAGCACTGAATGAGCAGTTCTTC.